Shown below are 20 T cell receptor beta chains from a single sample sequenced in a study of cytomegalovirus exposure and HLA in healthy donors. 13 Jbeta primers and 60 Vbeta primers were used for the PCR. Sequenced by immunoSEQ multiplex PCR; TCRdb stores in-frame clones only, minus some. The sample shows about 160,000 clones, 79% of them seen only once. The sequenced material came from PBMCs. The source is a man aged 35-49 years in good health and CMV-seronegative.

The chain combines TRBV14 with TRBJ2-3, with D perhaps TRBD2 (5 bases). The CDR3 spans 13 residues. Germline CDR1 SGHDN, CDR2 FVKESK. The germline V and J ends were trimmed by 3 bases and 11 bases, with 15 bases remaining between them. As DNA, the CDR3 is TGTGCCAGCAGCCAGCGGGCGACTGGAGGGCAGTATTTT. Translating gives CASSQRATGGQYF.

V usage is TRBV28 and J usage is TRBJ2-5; a possible D gene is TRBD1 (6 bases). V lost 5 bases to trimming and J lost 4 bases, with 17 bases between them. The CDR3 contains 15 residues. The germline gives CDR1 MDHEN, CDR2 SYDVKM. CDR3 residues: CASSPPERGTETQYF. The DNA for the CDR3 is TGTGCCAGCAGTCCCCCTGAGAGGGGGACAGAGACCCAGTACTTC.

V is TRBV19 and J is TRBJ1-6; D gene unclear. This CDR3 comprises 16 residues. The V end lost 3 bases, the J end lost 7 bases, and 16 bases lay between the germline ends. CDR1 is LNHDA and CDR2 is SQIVND in the germline V gene (reference sequence). This CDR3 is CASSISGVGLNSPLHF. CDR3 sequence (DNA): TGTGCCAGTAGTATCTCAGGCGTTGGGCTGAATTCACCCCTCCACTTT. Variable domain in full (rest from reference TRBV19 and TRBJ1-6): DGGITQSPKYLFRKEGQNVTLSCEQNLNHDAMYWYRQDPGQGLRLIYYSQIVNDFQKGDIAEGYSVSREKKESFPLTVTSAQKNPTAFYLCASSISGVGLNSPLHFGNGTRLTVT.

This clone was picked up a small number of times. This chain uses TRBV6-1 with TRBJ2-3; 7 positions agree with TRBD2. Germline-derived CDR1 and CDR2 are MNHNS and SASEGT. The CDR3 covers 15 residues. V trimming: 1 base; J trimming: 9 bases; junction bases outside the gene matches: 10. CDR3 residues: CASSEGRGTYGTQYF. CDR3 coding DNA: TGTGCCAGCAGTGAAGGGCGGGGGACGTATGGGACGCAGTATTTT.

V usage is TRBV27 and J usage is TRBJ2-1; unclear D gene. Germline CDR1 is MNHEY and CDR2 is SMNVEV (reference sequence). The V and J ends lost 8 bases and 4 bases respectively, with 12 bases between them. This CDR3 spans 13 amino acids. CDR3 in DNA: TGTGCCAGCCGTCAGACTCCGTACAATGAGCAGTTCTTC. Encoded protein: CASRQTPYNEQFF.

The V call is TRBV12-5, the J call TRBJ2-1, with 11 bases fitting TRBD1. The CDR3 length is 13 residues. Trimming cost V 6 bases and J 9 bases; bases outside gene matches: 4. The germline V gene has CDR1 LGHNT and CDR2 FRNRAP. CDR3: CASGLGTGGEQFF. Written as DNA, the CDR3 is TGTGCTAGTGGCCTCGGGACAGGGGGTGAGCAGTTCTTC.

This clone was found a few times. The chain couples TRBV18 to TRBJ2-5; 13 bases map to TRBD2. The J call may be in error: the DNA end matches TRBJ2-7 better. The CDR3 spans 16 residues. Germline CDR1 KGHSH, CDR2 LQKENI. CDR3: CASSPTGTSGIYEQYF. CDR3 in DNA: TGTGCCAGCTCACCAACAGGGACTAGCGGGATCTACGAGCAGTACTTC.

The V gene is TRBV19, the J gene TRBJ2-3; TRBD2 agrees at 10 bases. The V gene end was trimmed by 5 bases and the J gene end by 7 bases; junction bases not matched to a gene: 9. Germline V gene sequence: CDR1 LNHDA, CDR2 SQIVND (reference sequence). The CDR3 has 15 residues. CDR3 sequence: CASSLPSGSGNTQYF. The CDR3 DNA follows: TGTGCCAGTAGTCTCCCTAGCGGGAGTGGAAATACGCAGTATTTT.

A few counts support this clone. The chain has TRBV2 and TRBJ1-2; unclear D gene. V was clipped by 6 bases and J by 8 bases, with 22 bases between them. The CDR3 is 15 residues long. Germline lookup yields CDR1 SNHLY and CDR2 FYNNEI. This chain's CDR3 is CASSPQKNWAGGYTF. The CDR3 DNA reads as TGTGCCAGCAGCCCACAAAAGAACTGGGCTGGGGGCTACACCTTC.

CDR3 in DNA: TGTGCCAGCAGCGAGGGTTGGTCTGCTCAGCCCCAGCATTTT. Its protein product is CASSEGWSAQPQHF. J is TRBJ1-5 and V is TRBV7-2, with D unclear. V was clipped by 5 bases and J by 6 bases, with 14 bases between them. The CDR3 has 14 amino acids. CDR1 and CDR2 (germline): SGHTA, FQGNSA.

The J gene is TRBJ2-1, the V gene TRBV6-5; D may be TRBD1 (5 bases). The V end lost 4 bases, the J end lost 15 bases, and 13 bases lay between the germline ends. The CDR3 runs 11 residues. Germline V lookup: CDR1 MNHEY, CDR2 SVGAGI. CDR3 region: CASSWGSRLFF. CDR3 nucleotide sequence: TGTGCCAGCAGTTGGGGCAGCCGTTTGTTCTTC.

The V gene is TRBV7-9, the J gene TRBJ2-3; the match to TRBD2 covers 12 bases. This CDR3 spans 18 amino acids. Trimming at V came to 2 bases and at J to 4 bases, leaving 10 bases not matched to a gene. The germline V gene has CDR1 SEHNR and CDR2 FQNEAQ (reference sequence). The CDR3 here is CASSLKRPGTSGPDTQYF. The CDR3 DNA is TGTGCCAGCAGCTTAAAGAGGCCCGGGACTAGCGGGCCAGATACGCAGTATTTT. The full variable domain, completed using reference TRBV7-9 and TRBJ2-3, is DTGVSQNPRHKITKRGQNVTFRCDPISEHNRLYWYRQTLGQGPEFLTYFQNEAQLEKSRLLSDRFSAERPKGSFSTLEIQRTEQGDSAMYLCASSLKRPGTSGPDTQYFGPGTRLTVL.

This clone was seen only a few times. The gene calls are TRBV5-1 and TRBJ2-7; 7 bases agree with TRBD1. The CDR3 length is 15 residues. V trimming: 4 bases; J trimming: 2 bases; junction bases outside the gene matches: 9. Per germline, CDR1 SGHRS and CDR2 YFSETQ. In DNA, the CDR3 is TGCGCCAGCAGCCAGGGGGACACCTCTACCTACGAGCAGTACTTC. Its protein is CASSQGDTSTYEQYF.

V usage is TRBV5-6 and J usage is TRBJ2-7, with 9 bases that match TRBD2. This CDR3 comprises 17 residues. Germline V gives CDR1 SGHDT, CDR2 YYEEEE. V gave up 4 bases and J gave up 4 bases; unmatched junction bases: 15. The CDR3 loop reads CASSPLGLAGRSYEQYF. The CDR3 DNA reads TGTGCCAGCAGCCCACTGGGGCTAGCGGGACGTTCTTACGAGCAGTACTTC.

The chain joins TRBV4-2 to TRBJ2-7, with D tentatively TRBD1 or TRBD2 (5 bases each). The tail of the sequence fits TRBJ2-5 better, so the J call may be wrong. This CDR3 region has 15 residues. Germline loops: CDR1 LGHNA, CDR2 YNFKEQ. The CDR3 DNA follows: TGTGCCAGCAGCCAAGTCTGGGACCCGCGGGAGACCCAGTACTTC. This encodes CASSQVWDPRETQYF.

The genes are TRBV5-5 and TRBJ2-7; 9 nucleotides align to TRBD1. Germline V gives CDR1 SGHKS, CDR2 YYEKEE (reference sequence). The CDR3 runs 13 residues. V lost 10 bases to trimming and J lost 6 bases; unmatched junction nucleotides: 11. The CDR3: CASRGQGYGEQYF. For the CDR3, the DNA is TGTGCCTCCCGGGGACAGGGTTACGGCGAGCAGTACTTC.

V gene TRBV19 combines with J gene TRBJ2-1; 8 nucleotides line up with TRBD2. V was clipped by 1 base and J by 6 bases; unmatched bases: 5. CDR1 LNHDA and CDR2 SQIVND come from the germline V gene (reference sequence). The CDR3 sequence is 15 residues long. This CDR3 is CASSIAGGYSNEQFF. The CDR3 DNA reads TGTGCCAGTAGTATAGCGGGGGGGTACTCCAATGAGCAGTTCTTC.

The chain recombines TRBV5-6 with TRBJ2-2; D call uncertain. This CDR3 comprises 13 residues. Trimming pared 4 bases from V and 4 bases from J, leaving 8 bases between. Germline CDR1 reads SGHDT; CDR2 reads YYEEEE. CDR3 loop: CASSARGTGELFF. The CDR3 nucleotides read TGTGCCAGCAGCGCTAGAGGCACCGGGGAGCTGTTTTTT.

This rearrangement joins TRBV13 to TRBJ2-7; 10 nucleotides match TRBD1. Unmatched junction bases numbered 18, after V lost 5 bases and J lost 2 bases. Germline-derived CDR1 and CDR2 are PRHDT and FYEKMQ (reference sequence). The CDR3 runs to 19 residues. The CDR3 nucleotides are TGTGCCAGCAGCCCCGACCCTCTAACGCCCGGGACAGGGGCCTACGAGCAGTACTTC. Encoded protein: CASSPDPLTPGTGAYEQYF.

The CDR3 DNA reads as TGTGCCAGCAGTTTGTATTGGGCCCCCTCCTACGAGCAGTACTTC. This sequence encodes CASSLYWAPSYEQYF. This rearrangement joins TRBV27 to TRBJ2-7, with unresolved D. Trimming stripped 3 bases from V and 0 bases from J, with 12 bases between. The germline CDR1 and CDR2 sequences are MNHEY and SMNVEV (reference sequence). This CDR3 is 15 amino acids long.